Listed here are 29 T cell receptor beta chains from one sample, sequenced in a study of PD-L1 blockade in urothelial cancer. This table comes from immunoSEQ multiplex PCR, and its TCRdb copy is limited to in-frame clones, with some not included. This table has just over 50,000 clones, roughly four fifths appearing once. As to time point: pretreatment peripheral blood. The source material was PBMCs, sampled around atezolizumab (anti-PD-L1) treatment. Receptor source: a man between 65 and 85 years old with urothelial cancer.

The genes are TRBV30 and TRBJ1-3; D gene ambiguous. Germline CDR1 GTSNPN, CDR2 SVGIG (reference sequence). The CDR3 is 14 residues long. Trimming pared 3 bases from V and 0 bases from J, leaving 9 bases between. The CDR3 region is CAWSPGSSGNTIYF. CDR3 DNA sequence: TGTGCCTGGAGCCCGGGGAGCTCTGGAAACACCATATATTTT.

This clone showed up just a few times. In DNA, the CDR3 is TGCGCCAGCAGCCCACTACTAGCGGCTAAAACAAACACCGGGGAGCTGTTTTTT. Its translation: CASSPLLAAKTNTGELFF. The chain recombines TRBV4-3 with TRBJ2-2, with TRBD2 matching 8 bases. The junction had 12 bases not matched to a gene; V was cut back by 4 bases and J by 2 bases. Germline V lookup: CDR1 LGHNA, CDR2 YSLEER. The CDR3 sequence is 18 residues long.

V usage is TRBV4-3 and J usage is TRBJ2-6; no definite D call. CDR3 size: 16 residues. Germline CDR1 reads LGHNA; CDR2 reads YSLEER. V was trimmed by 5 bases and J by 0 bases, leaving 11 bases between them. The CDR3 loop reads CASSIYSSSGANVLTF. DNA of the CDR3: TGCGCCAGCAGCATCTACAGCTCCTCTGGGGCCAACGTCCTGACTTTC.

The V and J genes are TRBV5-1 and TRBJ2-3, with D possibly matching TRBD1 (5 bases). This CDR3 has 17 amino acids. The V gene's germline CDR1 is SGHRS and CDR2 YFSETQ. V lost 0 bases to trimming and J lost 0 bases, with 14 bases between them. The CDR3 region is CASSLGARVQSTDTQYF. In nucleotides, the CDR3 is TGCGCCAGCAGCTTGGGGGCCAGGGTACAGAGCACAGATACGCAGTATTTT.

The chain couples TRBV4-3 to TRBJ2-1; D possibly corresponds to TRBD1 (5 bases). This CDR3 contains 15 residues. In germline, CDR1 is LGHNA, CDR2 YSLEER. With 3 bases removed from V and 7 bases from J, the gap between germline ends came to 16 bases. The CDR3 reads CASSQNAGKRNEQFF. The CDR3 region has the DNA TGCGCCAGCAGCCAGAACGCAGGGAAGAGGAATGAGCAGTTCTTC.

V usage is TRBV19 and J usage is TRBJ2-3; 10 nucleotides agree with TRBD2. Germline CDR1 is LNHDA and CDR2 is SQIVND (reference sequence). The length of the CDR3 is 16 residues. V dropped 3 bases and J dropped 1; count of bases not matched to a gene: 4. CDR3 sequence reads: CASSIPSGSGTDTQYF. The DNA of the CDR3 is TGTGCCAGTAGTATCCCTAGCGGGAGTGGCACAGATACGCAGTATTTT. Full variable domain (remainder filled in from reference TRBV19 and TRBJ2-3): DGGITQSPKYLFRKEGQNVTLSCEQNLNHDAMYWYRQDPGQGLRLIYYSQIVNDFQKGDIAEGYSVSREKKESFPLTVTSAQKNPTAFYLCASSIPSGSGTDTQYFGPGTRLTVL.

The chain's CDR3 is CASSFTRSSYEQYF. The CDR3, as DNA: TGTGCCAGCAGTTTCACACGCAGCTCCTACGAGCAGTACTTC. The chain is built from TRBV6-1 and TRBJ2-7; D gene uncertain. Deletions cut 5 bases from V and 0 bases from J, with 11 bases between. The CDR3 totals 14 residues. From germline, CDR1 is MNHNS and CDR2 SASEGT.

The chain has TRBV5-8 and TRBJ1-6; TRBD1 matches 7 bases. The CDR3 spans 15 residues. With V trimmed by 4 bases and J by 3 bases, 4 bases remained unmatched. CDR1 is SGHTS and CDR2 is YDEGEE in the germline V gene. The CDR3 sequence is CASSAGQLYNSPLHF. As DNA, the CDR3 is TGTGCCAGCAGCGCGGGACAGCTCTATAATTCACCCCTCCACTTT.

This sequence joins TRBV7-3 and TRBJ2-3; 8 bases line up with TRBD2. CDR3 length: 15 residues. V dropped 1 base and J dropped 0; count of bases not matched to a gene: 0. CDR1 and CDR2 from the germline V gene are SGHTA and FQGTGA. CDR3 in amino acids: CASSLSGGSTDTQYF. In nucleotides, the CDR3 is TGTGCCAGCAGCTTAAGCGGGGGGAGCACAGATACGCAGTATTTT.

This chain joins TRBV7-9 and TRBJ2-3, with 7 nucleotides matching TRBD2. V dropped 1 base and J dropped 4; count of bases not matched to a gene: 8. This CDR3 comprises 16 residues. Looked up from germline, CDR1 is SEHNR and CDR2 is FQNEAQ (reference sequence). The CDR3 DNA reads TGTGCCAGCAGCTTAGGTGGCGGGAGCGGGGCAGATACGCAGTATTTT. Translating gives CASSLGGGSGADTQYF.

V usage is TRBV6-1 and J usage is TRBJ2-7, with TRBD1 matching 7 bases. CDR1 and CDR2 from the germline V gene are MNHNS and SASEGT. The J segment lost 6 bases and the V segment lost 4 bases, leaving 12 bases of the junction unmatched. The CDR3 runs 15 residues. CDR3 in DNA: TGTGCCAGCAGTGGATTAAACAGGGGTGAGGGCGAGCAGTACTTC. Translated: CASSGLNRGEGEQYF.

The CDR3 here is CASSPQGGRGNEQYF. The CDR3 DNA follows: TGCGCCAGCAGCCCCCAAGGCGGCAGGGGAAACGAGCAGTACTTC. This rearrangement joins TRBV4-1 to TRBJ2-7; possibly TRBD1 for D (6 bases). In germline, CDR1 is MGHRA, CDR2 YSYEKL. CDR3 size: 15 residues. Trimming removed 4 bases from V and 5 bases from J, with 18 bases in between.

In this sample, this clone turned up a few times. The rearrangement links TRBV6-1 to TRBJ2-5; 8 bases fit TRBD2. The V gene's germline CDR1 is MNHNS and CDR2 SASEGT. V gave up 7 bases and J gave up 4 bases; unmatched junction bases: 5. The CDR3 length is 13 residues. CDR3 coding DNA: TGTGCCAGCATGGCCGGGGGGGCAGAGACCCAGTACTTC. Protein sequence: CASMAGGAETQYF.

This chain joins TRBV5-1 and TRBJ1-2, with D possibly being TRBD1 (5 bases). The CDR3 totals 14 residues. Trimming stripped 0 bases from V and 3 bases from J, with 9 bases between. Germline assignment: CDR1 SGHRS and CDR2 YFSETQ. CDR3 coding DNA: TGCGCCAGCAGCTTGGTTGGAGGGGACTATGGCTACACCTTC. The encoded protein is CASSLVGGDYGYTF.

V and J are TRBV6-5 and TRBJ2-7; 7 positions match TRBD2. The CDR3 sequence is 15 residues long. Germline assignment: CDR1 MNHEY and CDR2 SVGAGI. J gave up 2 bases and V 4 bases, and 8 bases lay outside the gene matches. The CDR3 reads CASSFRDGGTYEQYF. The CDR3 coding sequence is TGTGCCAGCAGTTTCCGGGACGGGGGGACCTACGAGCAGTACTTC.

The count of this clone is one. The gene calls are TRBV27 and TRBJ1-1; 8 nucleotides align to TRBD1. The CDR3 sequence is 13 residues long. J was trimmed by 5 bases and V by 6 bases; bases with no gene match: 5. Germline V gives CDR1 MNHEY, CDR2 SMNVEV (reference sequence). CDR3 sequence (DNA): TGTGCCAGCAGCGGCAGGGGGCGGACTGAAGCTTTCTTT. Translated, it gives CASSGRGRTEAFF.

The gene calls are TRBV28 and TRBJ1-2; D is undetermined. Germline V gene sequence: CDR1 MDHEN, CDR2 SYDVKM. V was clipped by 7 bases and J by 8 bases, with 14 bases between them. There are 12 residues in the CDR3. CDR3 bases: TGTGCCAGCAATCTGGTACGAGGAGGCTACACCTTC. It codes for CASNLVRGGYTF.

The V and J genes are TRBV5-1 and TRBJ2-7; 7 nucleotides match TRBD1. With 4 bases clipped from V and 4 bases from J, the junction kept 5 bases outside the gene matches. The CDR3 length is 13 residues. The germline CDR1 and CDR2 sequences are SGHRS and YFSETQ. The CDR3 region has the DNA TGCGCCAGCAGCACGGGACAGCTTTACGAGCAGTACTTC. It yields the protein CASSTGQLYEQYF. The full variable domain, rest sourced from reference TRBV5-1 and TRBJ2-7, is KAGVTQTPRYLIKTRGQQVTLSCSPISGHRSVSWYQQTPGQGLQFLFEYFSETQRNKGNFPGRFSGRQFSNSRSEMNVSTLELGDSALYLCASSTGQLYEQYFGPGTRLTVT.

The genes are TRBV9 and TRBJ2-1; no definite D call. The CDR3 sequence is 13 residues long. Trimming stripped 7 bases from V and 2 bases from J, with 10 bases between. Germline CDR1 and CDR2: SGDLS and YYNGEE. CDR3 sequence: CASARGTYNEQFF. DNA of the CDR3: TGTGCCAGCGCTCGCGGTACCTACAATGAGCAGTTCTTC.

The chain links TRBV28 to TRBJ1-2, with a weak D call TRBD1 (5 bases). The germline CDR1 and CDR2 sequences are MDHEN and SYDVKM. The length of the CDR3 is 14 residues. Trimming stripped 6 bases from V and 0 bases from J, with 11 bases between. The CDR3 nucleotides are TGTGCCAGCAGCAGACAGAGCTCTAACTATGGCTACACCTTC. This gives the protein CASSRQSSNYGYTF.

The rearrangement uses TRBV11-2 and TRBJ2-5; D might be TRBD2 (5 bases). Trimming stripped 3 bases from V and 4 bases from J, with 9 bases between. The CDR3 is 13 amino acids. The germline V gene has CDR1 SGHAT and CDR2 FQNNGV. DNA for the CDR3: TGTGCCAGCAGCTTTTGGAGGTTAGAGACCCAGTACTTC. Amino acid sequence: CASSFWRLETQYF.

The rearrangement uses TRBV15 and TRBJ1-5; possible D gene TRBD1, 5 bases. Germline V gene lookup returns CDR1 LNHNV and CDR2 YYDKDF (reference sequence). The V and J ends lost 0 bases and 3 bases respectively, with 9 bases between them. There are 15 residues in the CDR3. This CDR3 reads CATSRDGQPNQPQHF. The CDR3 DNA reads TGTGCCACCAGCAGAGACGGACAACCCAATCAGCCCCAGCATTTT.

This clone occurred a few times. The V and J genes are TRBV10-3 and TRBJ1-2; tentative D call: TRBD1 (6 bases). Germline CDR1 ENHRY, CDR2 SYGVKD. This CDR3 has 15 amino acids. V was shortened by 6 bases and J by 4 bases, with 18 bases between the two germline ends. The CDR3 DNA reads as TGTGCCATCAGCAATCCCACGGGGGGGGCCTATGGCTACACCTTC. Translating it yields CAISNPTGGAYGYTF.

This clone occurred a few times. V is TRBV7-2 and J is TRBJ2-7, with 7 bases matching TRBD1. The CDR3 runs to 14 residues. Germline CDR1 SGHTA, CDR2 FQGNSA. V lost 5 bases, J lost 4 bases, and 8 bases stayed unmatched. This CDR3 is CASSKQGGPYEQYF. CDR3 nucleotides: TGTGCCAGCAGCAAACAAGGGGGCCCTTACGAGCAGTACTTC. Complete variable domain (other parts from reference TRBV7-2 and TRBJ2-7): GAGVSQSPSNKVTEKGKDVELRCDPISGHTALYWYRQSLGQGLEFLIYFQGNSAPDKSGLPSDRFSAERTGGSVSTLTIQRTQQEDSAVYLCASSKQGGPYEQYFGPGTRLTVT.

In its sample, this clone was seen once. J is TRBJ2-1 and V is TRBV7-2; 11 nucleotides match TRBD1. The CDR3 has 16 residues. The trim removed 4 bases at V and 5 bases at J, leaving 7 bases unmatched. Looked up from germline, CDR1 is SGHTA and CDR2 is FQGNSA. The CDR3, as DNA: TGTGCCAGCAGCTGGACCGGGACAGGGGGAAACAATGAGCAGTTCTTC. Translation: CASSWTGTGGNNEQFF.

The gene calls are TRBV7-2 and TRBJ1-4; D is uncertain. Per the germline V gene, CDR1 is SGHTA and CDR2 is FQGNSA. V gave up 0 bases and J gave up 10 bases, with 12 bases separating them. The CDR3 length is 14 residues. The CDR3 loop is CASSLAVLRGKLFF. In DNA, the CDR3 is TGTGCCAGCAGCTTAGCGGTTCTGCGGGGAAAACTGTTTTTT.

This clone was recorded a few times. The V and J genes are TRBV7-7 and TRBJ2-1; D may be TRBD1 (6 bases). The germline gives CDR1 SSHAT, CDR2 FNYEAQ (reference sequence). V shed 5 bases and J shed 0 bases, with 11 bases lying between them. This CDR3 is 15 amino acids long. The CDR3 DNA reads as TGTGCCAGCAGCCCGGACAGCCTCTCCTACAATGAGCAGTTCTTC. Protein: CASSPDSLSYNEQFF. Using reference TRBV7-7 and TRBJ2-1 for the parts outside the CDR3, the full variable domain is GAGVSQSPRYKVTKRGQDVTLRCDPISSHATLYWYQQALGQGPEFLTYFNYEAQPDKSGLPSDRFSAERPEGSISTLTIQRTEQRDSAMYRCASSPDSLSYNEQFFGPGTRLTVL.

This sequence joins TRBV7-6 and TRBJ1-2; D perhaps matches TRBD1 (5 bases). V was clipped by 5 bases and J by 5 bases, with 18 bases between them. The CDR3 runs to 15 residues. Per germline, CDR1 SGHVS and CDR2 FNYEAQ. CDR3 residues: CASSPDAGVGYGYTF. The CDR3 DNA follows: TGTGCCAGCAGCCCCGATGCGGGGGTCGGTTATGGCTACACCTTC. Full variable domain (remainder filled in from reference TRBV7-6 and TRBJ1-2): GAGVSQSPRYKVTKRGQDVALRCDPISGHVSLYWYRQALGQGPEFLTYFNYEAQQDKSGLPNDRFSAERPEGSISTLTIQRTEQRDSAMYRCASSPDAGVGYGYTFGSGTRLTVV.

This clone came up a few times. The V call is TRBV6-5, the J call TRBJ1-6, with 8 bases aligning to TRBD1. The germline CDR1 and CDR2 sequences are MNHEY and SVGAGI. J lost 10 bases, V lost 7 bases, and 3 bases had no gene match. The length of the CDR3 is 12 residues. The DNA of the CDR3 is TGTGCCAGCAAGACAGGGGAATCACCCCTCCACTTT. This gives the protein CASKTGESPLHF.